The 28 T cell receptor beta chains listed next were all sequenced from one sample in a study of T cells in Graves' hyperthyroidism and ophthalmopathy (dated by TCRdb to the late 2010s). Receptors were amplified or captured by multiplex PCR. TCRdb records Illumina HiSeq 2000 as the sequencer. TCR beta CDR3 regions were amplified from RNA transcripts. A first-round RT-PCR of the TCR CDR3 used the HTBI primer set with the Qiagen OneStep RT-PCR kit. TCRdb reprocessed the public reads (quality trimming at Q25 with fastp, clone calling with MiXCR) and kept in-frame beta chains. Rows are combined by CDR3 protein, so each entry shows the most common genes and DNA. This sample holds 550,000 to 700,000 distinct CDR3 sequences; approximately 44% were observed only once. The leading ten clones occupy under 20% of the sample. The sequenced material came from peripheral blood or thyroid tissue (not recorded which). These receptors were collected from an adult woman with Graves' disease, either hyperthyroidism or ophthalmopathy (not recorded which).

This chain connects TRBV7-9 to TRBJ1-1; 8 bases fit TRBD1. V lost 5 bases, J lost 3 bases, and 11 bases stayed unmatched. The germline CDR1 and CDR2 sequences are SEHNR and FQNEAQ (reference sequence). The CDR3 contains 16 residues. This CDR3 reads CASSVRPMTGDTEAFF. DNA for the CDR3: TGTGCCAGCAGCGTCCGACCCATGACAGGGGACACTGAAGCTTTCTTT.

In this sample, this clonotype turned up many times. J is TRBJ1-1 and V is TRBV15; no clear D gene. This CDR3 comprises 14 residues. CDR1 is LNHNV and CDR2 is YYDKDF in the germline V gene (reference sequence). Between the trimmed V and J ends, which lost 0 bases and 4 bases, there was a span of 9 bases. The CDR3 coding sequence is TGTGCCACCAGCAGAGACAGACTGAGCACTGAAGCTTTCTTT. This encodes CATSRDRLSTEAFF. Drawing the rest from reference TRBV15 and TRBJ1-1, the complete variable domain is DAMVIQNPRYQVTQFGKPVTLSCSQTLNHNVMYWYQQKSSQAPKLLFHYYDKDFNNEADTPDNFQSRRPNTSFCFLDIRSPGLGDTAMYLCATSRDRLSTEAFFGQGTRLTVV.

The chain carries TRBV9 and TRBJ2-7, with D unresolved. The end of the DNA fits TRBJ2-1 better, so the J call may be wrong. The germline V gene has CDR1 SGDLS and CDR2 YYNGEE. CDR3 size: 15 residues. The CDR3 region is CASSPLSGPYNEQFF. In nucleotides, the CDR3 is TGTGCCAGCAGCCCCCTCTCGGGTCCGTACAATGAGCAGTTCTTC.

This clonotype was recorded at least ten times. This sequence joins TRBV24-1 and TRBJ2-7, with D possibly being TRBD1 (5 bases). This CDR3 comprises 11 residues. Germline loops: CDR1 KGHDR, CDR2 SFDVKD. Trimming took off 9 bases at V and 4 bases at J, with 9 bases between the two ends. CDR3 in amino acids: CATSKGYEQYF. CDR3 DNA: TGTGCCACCTCTAAGGGGTACGAGCAGTACTTC.

The chain joins TRBV20-1 to TRBJ2-7; D unclear. CDR3 size: 11 residues. Trimming cost V 6 bases and J 5 bases, with 11 bases left between them. CDR1 and CDR2 (germline): DFQATT, SNEGSKA (reference sequence). The CDR3 DNA reads TGCAGTGCCAGCAGCACCAACGAGCAGTACTTC. Protein: CSASSTNEQYF.

This chain uses TRBV5-1 with TRBJ1-2, with D tentatively TRBD1 (6 bases). CDR1 and CDR2 (germline): SGHRS, YFSETQ. This CDR3 spans 13 amino acids. V was cut by 6 bases and J by 7 bases, with 16 bases left in between. The CDR3 here is CASTSTGTLGYTF. As DNA, the CDR3 is TGCGCCAGCACATCAACAGGGACACTTGGCTACACCTTC.

This clonotype has at least ten counts. The genes are TRBV28 and TRBJ2-5; possible D gene TRBD1, 5 bases. V was pared by 1 base and J by 7 bases, with 10 bases between. CDR1 MDHEN and CDR2 SYDVKM come from the germline V gene. The CDR3 contains 13 residues. Here the CDR3 reads CASSLLSQGTQYF. As DNA, the CDR3 is TGTGCCAGCAGTTTATTGTCCCAGGGGACCCAGTACTTC.

Only a few counts were recorded for this clonotype. The chain employs TRBV9 and TRBJ2-6, with D possibly TRBD2 on 5 matching bases. V dropped 2 bases and J dropped 8 bases, with 11 bases sitting between them. Per germline, CDR1 SGDLS and CDR2 YYNGEE. The CDR3 sequence is 14 residues long. CDR3 DNA sequence: TGTGCCAGCAGCGTGACCCCGGGGTCCAACGTCCTGACTTTC. Translating it yields CASSVTPGSNVLTF.

This clonotype was observed once. The rearrangement uses TRBV14 and TRBJ1-2; D uncertain. Germline V lookup: CDR1 SGHDN, CDR2 FVKESK. The ends were cut back, 3 bases at V and 5 bases at J, with 10 bases in the middle. The CDR3 covers 13 residues. CDR3 sequence (DNA): TGTGCCAGCAGCCATGGGCCGTCATATGGCTACACCTTC. Translating it yields CASSHGPSYGYTF.

Concerning this clonotype itself: The CDR3 ends on some other residue instead of the conserved phenylalanine or tryptophan, so this is likely a read error. The DNA is omitted, as the CDR3 cannot be located on it reliably, and the CDR3 follows TCRdb's listing. The V gene is TRBV11-2, the J gene TRBJ2-2; the table's D call, TRBD2, was not checked against the DNA. Germline V gene lookup returns CDR1 SGHAT and CDR2 FQNNGV. The CDR3 numbers 9 amino acids, ends counted. The CDR3 is CASSLAAGS.

The J gene is TRBJ2-7, the V gene TRBV25-1, with a tentative D call TRBD2 (5 bases). Deletions cut 6 bases from V and 2 bases from J, with 14 bases between. The CDR3 contains 14 residues. In germline, CDR1 is MGHDK, CDR2 SYGVNS. The CDR3 bases are TGTGCCAGCAGGAGGGTAGCGACCCCCTACGAGCAGTACTTC. As protein: CASRRVATPYEQYF.

The chain links TRBV12-3 or TRBV12-4 to TRBJ2-7; D call uncertain. V lost 6 bases to trimming and J lost 2 bases, with 14 bases between them. CDR3 size: 14 residues. CDR3 in DNA: TGTGCCAGCAGCCCTTACCGGCCCCCCTACGAGCAGTACTTC. Translation: CASSPYRPPYEQYF.

This clonotype showed up just once. This sequence joins TRBV27 and TRBJ2-5; TRBD2 aligns across 9 bases. Gene TRBJ2-7 matches the end of the DNA better, so the J call may be wrong. From germline, CDR1 is MNHEY and CDR2 SMNVEV (reference sequence). The CDR3 length is 16 residues. CDR3 sequence (DNA): TGTGCCAGCAGTCCCCTACCCGGGACTAGCAGTTACGAGCAGTACTTC. Protein: CASSPLPGTSSYEQYF.

This clonotype showed up just a few times. The genes are TRBV12-3 or TRBV12-4 and TRBJ2-7, with 9 bases aligning to TRBD1. This CDR3 has 14 residues. The V gene end was trimmed by 4 bases and the J gene end by 6 bases; junction bases not matched to a gene: 7. In DNA form, the CDR3 reads TGTGCCAGCAGTTGGCCGGGACAGGGAACCGAGCAGTACTTC. Amino acids: CASSWPGQGTEQYF.

The J gene is TRBJ1-2, the V gene TRBV7-2; TRBD1 might be the D (5 bases). Trimming cost V 5 bases and J 8 bases, with 15 bases left between them. The CDR3 spans 13 residues. Per germline, CDR1 SGHTA and CDR2 FQGNSA. The CDR3 nucleotides are TGTGCCAGCAGCATCAGGGTATCGAAGGGCTACACCTTC. It is translated as CASSIRVSKGYTF.

This clonotype was observed at least ten times. The chain employs TRBV30 and TRBJ1-4; no definite D call. The germline CDR1 and CDR2 sequences are GTSNPN and SVGIG (reference sequence). Trimming pared 2 bases from V and 6 bases from J, leaving 7 bases between. The CDR3 spans 12 residues. The CDR3 DNA sequence: TGTGCCTGGAGTAGCAGTCATGAAAAACTGTTTTTT. Protein product: CAWSSSHEKLFF. Full variable domain (remainder filled in from reference TRBV30 and TRBJ1-4): SQTIHQWPATLVQPVGSPLSLECTVEGTSNPNLYWYRQAAGRGLQLLFYSVGIGQISSEVPQNLSASRPQDRQFILSSKKLLLSDSGFYLCAWSSSHEKLFFGSGTQLSVL.

At least ten counts were recorded for this clonotype. The chain links TRBV12-3 or TRBV12-4 to TRBJ1-1; perhaps TRBD1 as D (5 bases). V lost 9 bases to trimming and J lost 5 bases, with 16 bases between them. This CDR3 region has 13 residues. The CDR3 is CASVQGPGTEAFF. CDR3 bases: TGTGCCAGTGTGCAGGGTCCGGGGACTGAAGCTTTCTTT.

CDR3 bases: TGTGCCAGCAGCTATGATGTAGGGGTTTATGGCTACACCTTC. It yields the protein CASSYDVGVYGYTF. The chain joins TRBV7-9 to TRBJ1-2; possible D gene TRBD1, 5 bases. This CDR3 is built from 14 residues. From germline, CDR1 is SEHNR and CDR2 FQNEAQ (reference sequence). Trimming cost V 4 bases and J 5 bases, with 14 bases left between them.

V and J are TRBV10-3 and TRBJ2-3; D uncertain. Germline V gene data show CDR1 as ENHRY and CDR2 as SYGVKD. Trimming removed 6 bases from V and 0 bases from J, with 7 bases in between. This CDR3 is built from 13 residues. The CDR3 loop reads CAIRETSTDTQYF. CDR3 DNA sequence: TGTGCCATCAGGGAGACTAGCACAGATACGCAGTATTTT.

This clonotype was seen just once. J is TRBJ1-5 and V is TRBV7-2; no reliable D call. The length of the CDR3 is 16 residues. V was pared by 0 bases and J by 0 bases, with 9 bases between. Germline loops: CDR1 SGHTA, CDR2 FQGNSA. CDR3 DNA: TGTGCCAGCAGCTTAGCATCCGCCTATAGCAATCAGCCCCAGCATTTT. Translated, it gives CASSLASAYSNQPQHF.

J is TRBJ1-1 and V is TRBV2; D perhaps matches TRBD1 (5 bases). There are 15 residues in the CDR3. Germline V gene sequence: CDR1 SNHLY, CDR2 FYNNEI. V was pared by 2 bases and J by 6 bases, with 16 bases between. CDR3 residues: CASSERAGPGAEAFF. In DNA, the CDR3 is TGTGCCAGCAGTGAACGGGCAGGTCCGGGGGCTGAAGCTTTCTTT.

The chain carries TRBV20-1 and TRBJ2-7, with 14 bases fitting TRBD2. The J call could be wrong; TRBJ2-1 is a better fit for the DNA end. This CDR3 has 14 residues. Germline loops: CDR1 DFQATT, CDR2 SNEGSKA (reference sequence). The CDR3 here is CSATGLAGENEQFF. Written as DNA, the CDR3 is TGCAGTGCTACGGGACTAGCGGGAGAGAATGAGCAGTTCTTC.

This clonotype was observed many times. V is TRBV11-3 and J is TRBJ2-5, with D perhaps assigned TRBD1 or TRBD2 (5 bases each). The CDR3 extends over 15 amino acids. Trimming shortened V by 4 bases and J by 1 base, and 13 bases separated the two germline ends. Germline V gives CDR1 SGHNT, CDR2 YENEEA. CDR3 residues: CASSSPGPGQETQYF. The CDR3 nucleotides are TGTGCCAGCAGCTCCCCGGGACCTGGCCAAGAGACCCAGTACTTC.

At least ten counts were recorded for this clonotype. This chain joins TRBV3-1 and TRBJ1-2; D is possibly TRBD1 (6 bases). V lost 4 bases and J 6 bases, leaving 12 bases between the germline ends. Looked up from germline, CDR1 is LGHDT and CDR2 is YNNKEL (reference sequence). This CDR3 is built from 13 residues. This CDR3 reads CASSPRTVNGYTF. The CDR3 nucleotides read TGTGCCAGCAGCCCCCGGACAGTTAATGGCTACACCTTC.

This clonotype has only a few counts. The chain links TRBV10-3 to TRBJ2-1; D may be TRBD2 (6 bases). Trimming left V 0 bases short and J 6 bases short, with 9 bases between. The V gene's germline CDR1 is ENHRY and CDR2 SYGVKD. The CDR3 is 14 amino acids. CDR3 sequence: CAISESRRVNEQFF. CDR3 DNA sequence: TGTGCCATCAGTGAGTCTAGGAGGGTCAATGAGCAGTTCTTC.

V usage is TRBV5-1 and J usage is TRBJ2-7, with TRBD1 identical over 8 bases. The CDR3 is made up of 12 amino acids. The V and J ends lost 5 bases and 7 bases, in that order; junction bases with no gene match: 5. The germline gives CDR1 SGHRS, CDR2 YFSETQ. As DNA, the CDR3 is TGCGCCAGCAGTCCAGGGGGCCTTGAGCAGTACTTC. This encodes CASSPGGLEQYF.

Turning to this clonotype: Germline and junction disagree at one end, which may indicate a read error. The chain employs TRBV19 and TRBJ2-7; D may be TRBD2 (6 bases). Germline CDR1 LNHDA, CDR2 SQIVND (reference sequence). The CDR3 covers 15 residues. The CDR3 bases are TGTGCCAGTAGCAATTTCGGAGGGCTCCCCGGGGAGCTGTACTTC. Translated: CASSNFGGLPGELYF.

This clonotype was detected ten times or more. The chain uses TRBV5-6 and TRBJ1-5, with D maybe TRBD1 (5 bases). V lost 0 bases and J 1 base, leaving 11 bases between the germline ends. The CDR3 has 16 residues. Germline lookup yields CDR1 SGHDT and CDR2 YYEEEE. The CDR3 DNA follows: TGTGCCAGCAGCTTGGGGCAGGGTCGGAGCAATCAGCCCCAGCATTTT. Protein: CASSLGQGRSNQPQHF.